This TCR beta chain was sequenced for a study of monozygotic twins with inflammatory bowel disease. Template-switch reactions added UMIs with a 6-nucleotide sample barcode. For each CDR3 protein, TCRdb gives one entry from its re-call of the 5' RACE reads, without DNA. The sample yields approximately 160,000 distinct CDR3 sequences, of which the top ten take up more than 2.5%. For every donor, one blood sample of roughly 2.6 ml was drawn. The receptor was isolated from a human donor with ulcerative colitis or Crohn's disease, or a healthy co-twin of an affected twin (not recorded which). Material: blood.

CDR3: CSARDWGTGTNYEQYF. The chain couples TRBV20-1 to TRBJ2-7; TCRdb indicates TRBD1, and absent DNA this call remains unverified. This CDR3 is 16 amino acids long. Germline CDR1 reads DFQATT; CDR2 reads SNEGSKA (reference sequence).